The T cell receptor beta chain described here comes from a study of blood T cell repertoires in COVID-19 (dated by TCRdb to 2018 to 2020). For context, the study as a whole: Samples covering the acute and convalescent phases of COVID-19 were provided by collaborators in the United States, Italy and Spain. The prospective study material was composed of cDNA or gDNA derived from T cells, B-cell-depleted T cells, or PBMCs. Subjects who had been exposed to COVID-19, were actively infected with it, or had recovered from it provided the deeply sampled blood TCRbeta repertoires that made up the dataset. The repertoires were released in a freely available public database meant as a resource for research on the immune response to SARS-CoV-2. The samples were drawn from the first 160 participants of the ongoing ImmuneRACE study and from 1,254 subjects provided by 6 global collaborators. Nearly every sample came with metadata listing a de-identified subject ID, COVID-19 status, age in years and sex. Where available, HLA class I and class II types were taken from metadata supplied by the sample provider and were not determined by assay-based typing. The study at large found these results: How much clinical and demographic metadata was included differed by source and by participant, and the metadata was provided uncurated.

On this clone itself: What this receptor recognizes is not known. Per-base quality was not reported, and no clone a single base away is much larger than it.

TCRbeta CDR3 regions were amplified from genomic DNA by means of the immunoSEQ Assay, a bias-controlled multiplex PCR. The authors processed their data as follows. The number of nucleated cells in each sample was estimated by amplification of reference gene primers within the assay. To quantify the absolute abundance of each unique TCRbeta CDR3 rearrangement, sequence reads were collapsed and filtered. For each sample, productive Simpson clonality was calculated as the square root of Simpson's diversity index across productive rearrangements. Entries here come from immuneACCESS through TCRdb and include only in-frame sequences with V and J called. Some clones fail to appear in such tables; in the studies checked, an unresolved V gene covers under half of the shortfall, and the cause of the remainder is unknown. V, J and clone size are those of that table, while D and trimming were read from the DNA. Present in this sample are 200,000 to 250,000 clones, roughly 79% of which were seen just once. The ten largest make up under 2% of the sample.

Collaborating institutions collected whole blood in K2EDTA tubes following their own protocols. For TCRbeta analysis, collaborator samples were shipped as frozen whole blood, as isolated PBMCs, or as DNA extracted from either sample type. This sequence originates from a woman older than 75 with acute or convalescent COVID-19. Sequenced: peripheral blood.

In nucleotide form, the sequence is TGCGCCAGCAGAGGGGCCGGTGAATACAATGAGCAGTTCTTC. It is translated as CASRGAGEYNEQFF. The chain is assembled from TRBV5-1 and TRBJ2-1; the D gene is perhaps TRBD1, on 5 matching bases. The CDR3 sequence holds 14 residues, the cysteine and phenylalanine included. The read is trimmed to its CDR3 DNA, 42 bases read in frame from base 1. Cut back by 5 bases and 4 bases, the V and J ends lie 13 bases apart. The germline V gene encodes CDR1 SGHRS and CDR2 YFSETQ. The reference TRBV5-1 and TRBJ2-1 proteins fill in what lies around the CDR3, so the full variable domain reads KAGVTQTPRYLIKTRGQQVTLSCSPISGHRSVSWYQQTPGQGLQFLFEYFSETQRNKGNFPGRFSGRQFSNSRSEMNVSTLELGDSALYLCASRGAGEYNEQFFGPGTRLTVL.